These 9 T cell receptor beta chains were all obtained from the same sample, sequenced in a study of post-analysis software for immune sequencing data. Study-level findings and limits: There were roughly 5 TRBV segments more frequent in patients than controls, and TRBV5-6, TRBV5-1 and TRBV20-1 were among them.

These receptors are not linked to any known antigen. Included in the TCR beta cDNA libraries were unique molecular identifiers. TCRdb used MiXCR to reprocess the PCR reads, holding one entry per CDR3 protein. The sample holds about 770,000 distinct CDR3 sequences; roughly 50% are singletons and the top ten take 4.9%. The sample taken for sequencing was blood. Receptor source: a girl under 18 with multiple sclerosis.

The chain employs TRBV20-1 and TRBJ2-1; 9 nucleotides line up with TRBD2. This CDR3 has 13 amino acids. Germline-derived CDR1 and CDR2 are DFQATT and SNEGSKA (reference sequence). The V segment lost 2 bases and the J segment 9 bases; nucleotides outside the gene matches: 5. CDR3 sequence: CSARSLAGFEQFF. The CDR3 bases are TGCAGTGCTAGAAGCCTAGCGGGATTTGAGCAGTTCTTC.

This clonotype was detected a few times. The chain uses TRBV7-2 and TRBJ2-3; 11 nucleotides align to TRBD2. Trimming at V came to 6 bases and at J to 10 bases, leaving 15 bases not matched to a gene. The CDR3 spans 16 residues. Germline V gene sequence: CDR1 SGHTA, CDR2 FQGNSA. CDR3 bases: TGTGCCAGCAGTTTATCTCCACTAGCGGGAGTCCCTCCGCAGTATTTT. It yields the protein CASSLSPLAGVPPQYF.

CDR3 region: CATSRDYREWGHNEQFF. As DNA, the CDR3 is TGTGCCACCAGCAGAGATTACCGGGAGTGGGGCCACAATGAGCAGTTCTTC. The V gene is TRBV15, the J gene TRBJ2-1, with a weak D call TRBD2 (6 bases). The CDR3 length is 17 residues. Trimming took 0 bases from V and 5 from J, leaving 17 bases between them. CDR1 is LNHNV and CDR2 is YYDKDF in the germline V gene (reference sequence). The full variable domain, its missing parts supplied by reference TRBV15 and TRBJ2-1, is DAMVIQNPRYQVTQFGKPVTLSCSQTLNHNVMYWYQQKSSQAPKLLFHYYDKDFNNEADTPDNFQSRRPNTSFCFLDIRSPGLGDTAMYLCATSRDYREWGHNEQFFGPGTRLTVL.

The genes are TRBV6-6 and TRBJ2-7; D is undetermined. Deletions cut 6 bases from V and 11 bases from J, with 20 bases between. The CDR3 length is 13 residues. Germline lookup yields CDR1 MNHNY and CDR2 SVGAGI (reference sequence). CDR3 coding DNA: TGTGCCAGCAGCCACCAACTTGGCGCCGATAAGTACTTC. Translation gives CASSHQLGADKYF.

The V and J genes are TRBV4-1 and TRBJ2-7, with unresolved D. The CDR3 is made up of 16 amino acids. Germline-derived CDR1 and CDR2 are MGHRA and YSYEKL. Trimming stripped 0 bases from V and 4 bases from J, with 16 bases between. The chain's CDR3 is CASSQDPDVRLYEQYF. The CDR3 DNA follows: TGCGCCAGCAGCCAAGATCCTGACGTACGTCTGTACGAGCAGTACTTC.

This chain uses TRBV7-9 with TRBJ2-5; D might be TRBD2 (6 bases). V lost 4 bases and J lost 2, with 11 bases in between. Per the germline V gene, CDR1 is SEHNR and CDR2 is FQNEAQ (reference sequence). This CDR3 is 14 amino acids long. DNA of the CDR3: TGTGCCAGCAGCTCGGGACTGTCACAAGAGACCCAGTACTTC. As protein: CASSSGLSQETQYF.

This clonotype appeared a single time. This chain's CDR3 is CASSDAESWYNEQFF. CDR3 DNA: TGTGCCAGCAGTGACGCCGAGTCGTGGTACAATGAGCAGTTCTTC. This chain uses TRBV25-1 with TRBJ2-1; D unclear. Germline CDR1 reads MGHDK; CDR2 reads SYGVNS. Trimming shortened V by 3 bases and J by 4 bases, and 13 bases separated the two germline ends. This CDR3 comprises 15 residues.

The chain combines TRBV12-3 or TRBV12-4 with TRBJ2-6; tentatively, D is TRBD2 (5 bases). The CDR3 has 16 residues. V lost 3 bases, J lost 4 bases, and 13 bases lay in between. The CDR3 reads CASSFTVPGGANVLTF. The CDR3 DNA is TGTGCCAGCAGTTTTACAGTTCCGGGGGGGGCCAACGTCCTGACTTTC.

The chain couples TRBV25-1 to TRBJ1-1; the D is unclear. The CDR3 covers 15 residues. V lost 1 base to trimming and J lost 3 bases, with 12 bases between them. The germline gives CDR1 MGHDK, CDR2 SYGVNS. The CDR3 coding sequence is TGTGCCAGCAGTGAATCGGGGAAAAAGTACACTGAAGCTTTCTTT. It yields the protein CASSESGKKYTEAFF.